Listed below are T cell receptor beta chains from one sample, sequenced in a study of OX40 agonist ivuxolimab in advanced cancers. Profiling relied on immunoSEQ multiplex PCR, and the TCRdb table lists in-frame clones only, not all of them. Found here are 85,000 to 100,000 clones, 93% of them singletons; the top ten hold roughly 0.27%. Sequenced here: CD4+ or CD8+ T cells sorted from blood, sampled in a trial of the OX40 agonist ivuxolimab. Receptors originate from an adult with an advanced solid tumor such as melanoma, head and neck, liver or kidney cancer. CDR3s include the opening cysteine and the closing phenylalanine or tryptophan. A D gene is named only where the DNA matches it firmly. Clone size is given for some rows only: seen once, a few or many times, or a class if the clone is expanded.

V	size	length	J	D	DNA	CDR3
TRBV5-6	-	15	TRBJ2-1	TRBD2	TGTGCCAGCGCGGGGGTCAAGAGCTCCTACAATGAGCAGTTCTTC	CASAGVKSSYNEQFF
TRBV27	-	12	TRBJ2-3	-	TGTGCCAGCAGTTTATCTGGGAGCCCGCAGTATTTT	CASSLSGSPQYF
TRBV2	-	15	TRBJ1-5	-	TGTGCCAGCAGTATCAGGGCTTCGAGCTATCAGCCCCAGCATTTT	CASSIRASSYQPQHF
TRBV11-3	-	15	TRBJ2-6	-	TGTGCCAGCAGCTTAGGTCGATCTGGGGCCAACGTCCTGACTTTC	CASSLGRSGANVLTF
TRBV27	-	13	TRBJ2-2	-	TGTGCCAGCAGTTTACAGGTCGCCGGGGAGCTGTTTTTT	CASSLQVAGELFF
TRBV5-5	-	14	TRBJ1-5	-	TGTGCCAGCAGCCCGGACAGTAGGGAACGGCCCCAGCATTTT	CASSPDSRERPQHF
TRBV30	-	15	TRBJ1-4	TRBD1	TGTGCCTGGCAAACCTGGGACAGAGATAATGAAAAACTGTTTTTT	CAWQTWDRDNEKLFF
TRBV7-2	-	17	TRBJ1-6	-	TGTGCCAGCAGCTTAGGGGGGCCGAGCTCCTATAATTCACCCCTCCACTTT	CASSLGGPSSYNSPLHF
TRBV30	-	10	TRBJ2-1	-	TGTGCCTGGAGTATCAATGAGCAGTTCTTC	CAWSINEQFF
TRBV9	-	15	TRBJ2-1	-	TGTGCCAGCAGCGTAGGTAGGGAGTCCTACAATGAGCAGTTCTTC	CASSVGRESYNEQFF
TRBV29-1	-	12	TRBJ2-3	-	TGCAGCGTTGTGAAGTCGCCAGATACGCAGTATTTT	CSVVKSPDTQYF
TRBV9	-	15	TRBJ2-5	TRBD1	TGTGCCAGCTCCTCCACCGGGACAGGGGCAGAGACCCAGTACTTC	CASSSTGTGAETQYF
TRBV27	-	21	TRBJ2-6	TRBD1	TGTGCCAGCAGTCTTCAATTATACAGAGGACAGGGACACTCTGGGGCCAACGTCCTGACTTTC	CASSLQLYRGQGHSGANVLTF
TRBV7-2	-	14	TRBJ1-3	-	TGTGCCAGCAGCCCCGACAGTCCTGGAAACACCATATATTTT	CASSPDSPGNTIYF
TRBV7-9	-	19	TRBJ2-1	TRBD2	TGTGCCAGCAGCTTATATGGGGCGCGGGAGGGTACTATATACAATGAGCAGTTCTTC	CASSLYGAREGTIYNEQFF
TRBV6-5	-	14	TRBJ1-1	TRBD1	TGTGCCAGCATGAGACAGGGGGGAATCGCTGAAGCTCTCTTT	CASMRQGGIAEALF
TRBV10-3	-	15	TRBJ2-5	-	TGTGCCATCAGTAGGGGTAGCGGAGGCCAAGAGACCCAGTACTTC	CAISRGSGGQETQYF
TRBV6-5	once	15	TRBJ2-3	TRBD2	TGTGCCAGCAGTTACCTTAGCGGGATTGATTATACGCAGTATTTT	CASSYLSGIDYTQYF
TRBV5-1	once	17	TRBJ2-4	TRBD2	TGCGCCAGCAGCGTCTCTATAGCGGGAGGAGCCAAAAACATTCAGTACTTC	CASSVSIAGGAKNIQYF
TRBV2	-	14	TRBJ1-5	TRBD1	TGTGCCAGCAGTTCTCGGACAGGGAGTCAGCCCCAGCATTTT	CASSSRTGSQPQHF
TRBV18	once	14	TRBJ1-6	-	TGTGCCAGCTCACCCAGGGGTCGCAATTCACCCCTCCACTTT	CASSPRGRNSPLHF